The 27 T cell receptor beta chains below were found in one sample sequenced in a study of radiotherapy plus CTLA-4 blockade in lung cancer. The data were produced by immunoSEQ multiplex PCR, yet TCRdb's version contains in-frame clones alone and is incomplete. The repertoire holds around 100,000 clones, with approximately 77% as singletons. Specimen: peripheral blood, collected from a patient treated with radiotherapy plus ipilimumab. These receptors were taken from a human donor with non-small cell lung cancer that progressed on radiotherapy plus ipilimumab. Some clones in this sample may be carry-over from other donors' samples.

This clone has a single count. The J gene is TRBJ2-6, the V gene TRBV2; D possibly corresponds to TRBD1 (6 bases). The CDR3 spans 14 residues. Germline V lookup: CDR1 SNHLY, CDR2 FYNNEI. Trimming removed 7 bases from V and 3 bases from J, with 10 bases in between. The CDR3: CASTTTGGANVLTF. The CDR3 bases are TGTGCCAGCACAACGACAGGTGGGGCCAACGTCCTGACTTTC.

The rearrangement links TRBV4-3 to TRBJ2-3, with 8 bases that match TRBD2. The CDR3 extends over 15 amino acids. V trimming: 3 bases; J trimming: 6 bases; junction bases outside the gene matches: 8. Germline assignment: CDR1 LGHNA and CDR2 YSLEER. The CDR3 spells CASSHLRGVGDTQYF. CDR3 nucleotides: TGCGCCAGCAGCCATCTGCGGGGGGTAGGGGATACGCAGTATTTT.

V usage is TRBV7-2 and J usage is TRBJ1-5; D not resolved. V gave up 1 base and J gave up 2 bases, with 12 bases separating them. Germline values: CDR1 SGHTA, CDR2 FQGNSA. The CDR3 totals 16 residues. CDR3 region: CASSLVWSGGNQPQHF. The CDR3 bases are TGTGCCAGCAGCTTAGTGTGGTCTGGGGGCAATCAGCCCCAGCATTTT.

V and J are TRBV4-3 and TRBJ2-1; weak D call: TRBD2 (7 bases). V lost 0 bases and J lost 10, with 13 bases in between. CDR1 and CDR2 from the germline V gene are LGHNA and YSLEER. The CDR3 is 14 residues long. Written as DNA, the CDR3 is TGCGCCAGCAGCCAAGATACGGGGGGCTTGGAGCAGTTCTTC. Translating gives CASSQDTGGLEQFF.

CDR3 residues: CASSPGHNTGELFF. In DNA, the CDR3 is TGTGCCAGCAGCCCAGGACACAACACCGGGGAGCTGTTTTTT. This chain links TRBV7-3 with TRBJ2-2; D possibly corresponds to TRBD1 (5 bases). This CDR3 has 14 amino acids. Germline V gene sequence: CDR1 SGHTA, CDR2 FQGTGA. Trimming left V 5 bases short and J 2 bases short, with 9 bases between.

This clone was seen just once. The V call is TRBV4-2, the J call TRBJ2-2; weak D call: TRBD1 (6 bases). Germline values: CDR1 LGHNA, CDR2 YNFKEQ. The CDR3 extends over 15 amino acids. Trimming removed 2 bases at V and 1 base at J, with 8 bases between. The CDR3 loop is CASSQNRENTGELFF. CDR3 bases: TGTGCCAGCAGCCAAAACAGGGAGAACACCGGGGAGCTGTTTTTT.

This clone was seen a handful of times. The gene calls are TRBV10-1 and TRBJ1-4; D possibly corresponds to TRBD1 (5 bases). Trimming took off 7 bases at V and 4 bases at J, with 13 bases between the two ends. The CDR3 sequence is 14 residues long. Germline values: CDR1 WNHNN, CDR2 SYGVQD (reference sequence). The CDR3, as DNA: TGCGCCAGCACCCCGGGACCGCTTAATGAAAAACTGTTTTTT. It yields the protein CASTPGPLNEKLFF.

The chain employs TRBV6-6 and TRBJ1-4; 8 bases map to TRBD1. Trimming cost V 2 bases and J 8 bases; bases outside gene matches: 7. CDR3 size: 15 residues. Germline CDR1 is MNHNY and CDR2 is SVGAGI (reference sequence). The CDR3 here is CASSYRGQGAEKLFF. CDR3 sequence (DNA): TGTGCCAGCAGTTACCGAGGACAGGGCGCCGAAAAACTGTTTTTT.

The chain combines TRBV28 with TRBJ1-1, with 8 nucleotides matching TRBD1. This CDR3 is built from 15 residues. Germline loops: CDR1 MDHEN, CDR2 SYDVKM. Trimming removed 5 bases from V and 1 base from J; junction bases left unmatched: 6. The CDR3 protein is CASSTTGTGNTEAFF. The CDR3 DNA sequence: TGTGCCAGCAGTACTACCGGGACAGGGAACACTGAAGCTTTCTTT.

The CDR3 DNA is TGCAGCGTTGAAGCTAGCGGGGGGGTAGATACGCAGTATTTT. Its translation is CSVEASGGVDTQYF. J is TRBJ2-3 and V is TRBV29-1, with TRBD2 identical over 12 bases. The germline CDR1 and CDR2 sequences are SQVTM and ANQGSEA. V trimming: 1 base; J trimming: 5 bases; junction bases outside the gene matches: 1. The CDR3 is made up of 14 amino acids.

The chain joins TRBV27 to TRBJ1-5; TRBD1 matches 7 bases. Trimming took 5 bases from V and 0 from J; bases not matched to a gene: 16. Germline V gene data show CDR1 as MNHEY and CDR2 as SMNVEV (reference sequence). This CDR3 has 19 residues. The CDR3 sequence is CASSPSTGNGPYSNQPQHF. CDR3 coding DNA: TGTGCCAGCAGTCCCTCGACAGGGAATGGGCCGTATAGCAATCAGCCCCAGCATTTT.

CDR3 sequence (DNA): TGTGCCTGGAGCCGCGGGCGCTCTGGGTATGGTGGGAACTATGGCTACACCTTC. Its protein product is CAWSRGRSGYGGNYGYTF. V is TRBV30 and J is TRBJ1-2; D is undetermined. Per the germline V gene, CDR1 is GTSNPN and CDR2 is SVGIG (reference sequence). Trimming stripped 3 bases from V and 2 bases from J, with 25 bases between. CDR3 size: 18 residues.

V and J are TRBV7-9 and TRBJ1-1; D gene unclear. CDR1 and CDR2 (germline): SEHNR, FQNEAQ (reference sequence). Trimming took 3 bases from V and 1 from J, leaving 15 bases between them. The CDR3 is 16 residues long. Here the CDR3 reads CASSFPSRWGNTEAFF. In DNA form, the CDR3 reads TGTGCCAGCAGCTTCCCATCTCGCTGGGGGAACACTGAAGCTTTCTTT.

The chain employs TRBV21-1 and TRBJ2-5; TRBD1 was called by the table and not checked on the DNA. TRBV21-1 is deemed a pseudogene. This CDR3 is 19 amino acids long. As DNA, the CDR3 is TGTGCCAGCAGCAAAGGAAAGGCTTTGTTAGACAGCGATCAAGAGACCCAGTACTTC. This sequence encodes CASSKGKALLDSDQETQYF.

This clone was found a few times. The chain combines TRBV2 with TRBJ2-5; no clear D gene. The V and J ends lost 4 bases and 1 base respectively, with 10 bases between them. From germline, CDR1 is SNHLY and CDR2 FYNNEI. The CDR3 covers 14 residues. This CDR3 reads CASSGNGLQETQYF. CDR3 coding DNA: TGTGCCAGCAGTGGAAATGGGCTCCAAGAGACCCAGTACTTC.

This chain uses TRBV7-8 with TRBJ2-3, with D maybe TRBD1 (7 bases). The CDR3 has 14 residues. Trimming removed 4 bases from V and 0 bases from J, with 8 bases in between. Germline-derived CDR1 and CDR2 are SGHVS and FQNEAQ. The CDR3 bases are TGTGCCAGCAGCTCAGGGGGGAGCACAGATACGCAGTATTTT. The encoded protein is CASSSGGSTDTQYF.

The chain combines TRBV10-3 with TRBJ1-2; a weak D match, TRBD1 (5 bases). The CDR3 length is 14 residues. Germline CDR1 ENHRY, CDR2 SYGVKD. V lost 4 bases and J lost 8, with 17 bases in between. The CDR3 DNA sequence: TGTGCCATCAGTGCAATCCGCAGGGAGACGGGCTACACCTTC. Amino acids: CAISAIRRETGYTF.

V is TRBV10-3 and J is TRBJ1-5; the D gene is possibly TRBD1 (5 bases). The V gene lost 6 bases and the J gene lost 4 bases, with 10 bases spanning the gap. Per germline, CDR1 ENHRY and CDR2 SYGVKD. The CDR3 has 13 residues. CDR3: CAIRGLGNQPQHF. CDR3 coding DNA: TGTGCCATCAGGGGACTTGGAAATCAGCCCCAGCATTTT.

The chain links TRBV5-6 to TRBJ1-4; D remains ambiguous. CDR1 and CDR2 from the germline V gene are SGHDT and YYEEEE. The CDR3 has 13 residues. Trimming took off 2 bases at V and 9 bases at J, with 11 bases between the two ends. The DNA of the CDR3 is TGTGCCAGCAGCTTAGCGGCCCTGAAAAAACTGTTTTTT. Translated: CASSLAALKKLFF.

A single count supports this clone. This chain joins TRBV7-3 and TRBJ2-5, with 10 bases identical to TRBD2. The CDR3 length is 16 residues. Germline V gene sequence: CDR1 SGHTA, CDR2 FQGTGA. V trimming: 5 bases; J trimming: 0 bases; junction bases outside the gene matches: 6. The DNA of the CDR3 is TGTGCCAGCAGCCTGGGGACTAGCGCTAACCAAGAGACCCAGTACTTC. This codes for CASSLGTSANQETQYF.

The CDR3 sequence is CAISESRLAGNNEQFF. The DNA for the CDR3 is TGTGCCATCAGTGAGTCTCGGCTAGCGGGGAACAATGAGCAGTTCTTC. This rearrangement joins TRBV10-3 to TRBJ2-1, with 9 bases that match TRBD2. CDR1 and CDR2 (germline): ENHRY, SYGVKD. Germline trimming cut 0 bases from V and 5 bases from J; bases unmatched to any gene: 5. The CDR3 is 16 residues long.

The chain joins TRBV6-1 to TRBJ2-1, with TRBD2 matching over 7 bases. The CDR3 covers 15 residues. The V gene's germline CDR1 is MNHNS and CDR2 SASEGT. Trimming at V came to 6 bases and at J to 7 bases, leaving 12 bases not matched to a gene. CDR3 sequence: CASSPRGDPLNEQFF. CDR3 in DNA: TGTGCCAGCAGCCCCCGGGGGGACCCGCTTAATGAGCAGTTCTTC.

The chain joins TRBV5-1 to TRBJ1-5; D is undetermined. V was clipped by 2 bases and J by 0 bases, with 9 bases between them. The CDR3 has 15 residues. Per germline, CDR1 SGHRS and CDR2 YFSETQ. The chain's CDR3 is CASSFEGYSNQPQHF. CDR3 nucleotides: TGCGCCAGCAGCTTTGAAGGTTATAGCAATCAGCCCCAGCATTTT.

The chain joins TRBV18 to TRBJ2-3; TRBD2 matches at 8 bases. V shed 3 bases, J shed 8 bases, and the junction held 16 bases outside the gene matches. Germline CDR1 KGHSH, CDR2 LQKENI. There are 17 residues in the CDR3. The CDR3 sequence: CASSPPPSGGLRFTQYF. In DNA, the CDR3 is TGTGCCAGCTCACCTCCACCGAGCGGGGGCCTCCGATTTACGCAGTATTTT.

This clone was found a few times. The chain joins TRBV5-1 to TRBJ1-1; 9 bases fit TRBD1. Per the germline V gene, CDR1 is SGHRS and CDR2 is YFSETQ. The CDR3 contains 17 residues. With 6 bases clipped from V and 2 bases from J, the junction kept 14 bases outside the gene matches. The CDR3 loop is CASKARRTGEINTEAFF. The CDR3 DNA reads TGCGCCAGCAAGGCGCGGAGGACAGGGGAAATCAACACTGAAGCTTTCTTT.

In its sample, this clone was seen once. The rearrangement uses TRBV5-1 and TRBJ1-1; no definite D call. V lost 0 bases, J lost 6 bases, and 9 bases lay in between. The CDR3 is 13 residues long. Per the germline V gene, CDR1 is SGHRS and CDR2 is YFSETQ. The CDR3 reads CASSLGGSSEAFF. CDR3 nucleotides: TGCGCCAGCAGCTTGGGGGGAAGTTCTGAAGCTTTCTTT.

This clone was observed a single time. The chain carries TRBV4-1 and TRBJ1-3, with 9 bases matching TRBD1. Trimming cost V 0 bases and J 1 base; bases outside gene matches: 1. The CDR3 has 16 amino acids. The germline V gene encodes CDR1 MGHRA and CDR2 YSYEKL. The DNA for the CDR3 is TGCGCCAGCAGCCAAGATGACAGGGGGTCTGGAAACACCATATATTTT. Amino acid sequence: CASSQDDRGSGNTIYF.